This record covers a single T cell receptor (beta chain). Clones were read by immunoSEQ multiplex PCR, and TCRdb kept only the in-frame ones, dropping some. The repertoire consists of under 250,000 clones, with roughly 84% occurring once and the leading ten covering around 4.4%. In germline, CDR1 is MDHEN, CDR2 SYDVKM. J lost 3 bases, V lost 8 bases, and 10 bases had no gene match. The CDR3 extends over 16 amino acids. This sample stems from a study of blood T cell repertoires in COVID-19. The overall study: Sites across the United States, Italy and Spain contributed samples from acute and convalescent COVID-19. PBMCs, B-cell-depleted T cells, or T cells were the source of the cDNA or gDNA that made up the material.

Material for sequencing was peripheral blood. The V and J genes are TRBV28 and TRBJ2-4, with TRBD2 matching 10 bases. The clonotype comes from a man between 50 and 59 years old with active or convalescent COVID-19. CDR3 DNA: TGTGCCAGCCGACAGGAGGCTAGCGGGGGCAAAAACATTCAGTACTTC. Translation gives CASRQEASGGKNIQYF.